This TCR beta chain originates from a study of early T cells in non-severe SARS-CoV-2 infection. Study-level background: Sequencing of bulk RNA from unsorted whole blood was done, without chain pairing. Study outcomes and limitations: Private and CD4 specificities were missed by VDJdb matching, skewed to anti-spike CD8.

This clonotype showed up just a few times. What it binds is unknown. This CDR3 is built from 14 residues. With 3 bases removed from V and 5 bases from J, the gap between germline ends came to 13 bases. In the library, individual cDNA molecules carried attached unique molecular identifiers. In TCRdb, the 5' RACE reads were re-called with MiXCR into one record per CDR3 protein. The sample shows some 120,000 distinct CDR3 sequences, about 15% of them seen only once. This chain links TRBV12-3 or TRBV12-4 with TRBJ1-2, with D unresolved. The TCR originated in an adult who was a healthcare worker with PCR-confirmed SARS-CoV-2 infection or an uninfected control (not recorded which). Sequences were obtained from whole blood. CDR3 in amino acids: CASSFGYRRYGYTF. The CDR3 bases are TGTGCCAGCAGTTTTGGATACCGTCGTTATGGCTACACCTTC.